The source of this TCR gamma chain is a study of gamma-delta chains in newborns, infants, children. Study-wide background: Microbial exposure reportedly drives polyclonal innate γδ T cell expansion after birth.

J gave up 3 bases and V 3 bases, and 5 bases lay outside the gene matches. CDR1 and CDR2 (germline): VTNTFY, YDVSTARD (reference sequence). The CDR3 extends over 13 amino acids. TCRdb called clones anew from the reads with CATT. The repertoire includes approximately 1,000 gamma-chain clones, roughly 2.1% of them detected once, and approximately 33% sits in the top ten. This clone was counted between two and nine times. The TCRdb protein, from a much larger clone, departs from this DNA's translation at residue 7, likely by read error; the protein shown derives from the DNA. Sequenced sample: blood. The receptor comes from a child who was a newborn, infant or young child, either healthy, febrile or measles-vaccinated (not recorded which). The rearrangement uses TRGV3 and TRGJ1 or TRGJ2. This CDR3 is CATWDGVYYKKLF. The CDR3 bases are TGTGCCACCTGGGACGGGGTTTATTATAAGAAACTCTTT.